This T cell receptor (beta chain) comes out of a study of T-cell reconstitution after alpha-beta-depleted transplantation in children. TCRbeta library preparation incorporated unique molecular identifiers. TCRdb fed the PCR reads into MiXCR, producing one record per CDR3 protein. In the table there are 700,000 to 850,000 distinct CDR3 sequences, around 17% of which are singletons. This CDR3 has 14 residues. Per germline, CDR1 SGHVS and CDR2 FQNEAQ. V was pared by 4 bases and J by 3 bases, with 12 bases between. With respect to this clonotype: The target antigen is unknown.

Study-wide results and limits: At one year after transplant, newly produced T cells mostly accounted for T-cell counts and diversity. Some patients showed high day-60 TCRbeta diversity, which derived from surviving recipient T cells and thymic progenitors. Several hundred expanded graft clones reportedly were the source of alpha-beta T cells about two months after transplant.

The sequence was collected from a male patient aged 10-17 years who had a stem cell transplant for acute lymphoblastic leukemia, so the T cells may come from the graft donor. The starting material was PBMCs, mostly from graft donor cells, obtained 360 days after TCRalphabeta/CD19-depleted stem cell transplant. The V gene is TRBV7-8, the J gene TRBJ1-2; D possibly corresponds to TRBD1 (5 bases). In DNA, the CDR3 is TGTGCCAGCAGCTCCCCGACAGATGACTATGGCTACACCTTC. Translating gives CASSSPTDDYGYTF.